The 10 T cell receptor beta chains below come from one sample, sequenced in a study of T cells after posttransplantation cyclophosphamide. Profiled with immunoSEQ multiplex PCR; TCRdb holds only in-frame clones, not every one. Observed in the sample are 25,000 to 35,000 clones, none of them singletons. Sequenced input: PBMCs. The receptors originated from a woman in her twenties or thirties in good health and a related stem cell transplant donor.

This clone showed up many times. The V and J genes are TRBV12-3 or TRBV12-4 and TRBJ2-1; 13 nucleotides line up with TRBD2. J was trimmed by 4 bases and V by 2 bases; bases with no gene match: 5. The CDR3 extends over 17 amino acids. The CDR3 loop reads CASSLPGLAGAYNEQFF. Written as DNA, the CDR3 is TGTGCCAGCAGTTTACCTGGACTAGCGGGGGCTTACAATGAGCAGTTCTTC.

The chain is built from TRBV5-6 and TRBJ2-5; D might be TRBD1 (6 bases). Germline V gives CDR1 SGHDT, CDR2 YYEEEE. This CDR3 has 16 residues. The V and J ends lost 1 base and 2 bases respectively, with 15 bases between them. This CDR3 is CASSLLSGVLQETQYF. The DNA of the CDR3 is TGTGCCAGCAGCTTGCTCTCAGGGGTACTACAAGAGACCCAGTACTTC.

The table lists this clone with many counts. The rearrangement joins TRBV19 to TRBJ1-1; TRBD1 agrees at 8 bases. The CDR3 extends over 13 amino acids. After removal of 6 bases from V and 4 bases from J, the junction contained 4 bases not matched to a gene. Germline V gene data show CDR1 as LNHDA and CDR2 as SQIVND (reference sequence). CDR3 loop: CASSQGAGTEAFF. As DNA, the CDR3 is TGTGCCAGTAGCCAGGGGGCTGGCACTGAAGCTTTCTTT.

This clone occurred many times. The rearrangement uses TRBV11-1 and TRBJ1-1, with 7 bases matching TRBD1. Per germline, CDR1 SGHAT and CDR2 FQDESV (reference sequence). The CDR3 loop spans 14 amino acids. Losses at the gene ends were 2 bases for V and 4 bases for J; bases not matched to a gene: 4. CDR3 sequence: CASSLRSGGTEAFF. The CDR3 DNA is TGTGCCAGCAGCTTAAGGTCAGGGGGCACTGAAGCTTTCTTT.

This clone was seen only a few times. The chain recombines TRBV19 with TRBJ1-5, with D possibly TRBD1 on 5 matching bases. The CDR3 sequence is 17 residues long. V gave up 1 base and J gave up 2 bases, with 15 bases separating them. Germline lookup yields CDR1 LNHDA and CDR2 SQIVND (reference sequence). CDR3 DNA sequence: TGTGCCAGTAGTATAGCATTTGACAGTGATGGCAATCAGCCCCAGCATTTT. Its protein is CASSIAFDSDGNQPQHF.

In its sample, this clone was seen many times. The chain couples TRBV2 to TRBJ2-2; TRBD1 matches 7 bases. The V gene's germline CDR1 is SNHLY and CDR2 FYNNEI. The trim removed 6 bases at V and 5 bases at J, leaving 3 bases unmatched. The CDR3 length is 13 residues. CDR3: CASRTGVTGELFF. The CDR3 bases are TGTGCCAGCAGAACAGGGGTGACCGGGGAGCTGTTTTTT.

In its sample, this clone was seen many times. This chain uses TRBV6-1 with TRBJ2-3; tentatively, D is TRBD1 (5 bases). Germline CDR1 and CDR2: MNHNS and SASEGT. V shed 8 bases and J shed 3 bases, with 9 bases lying between them. The CDR3 is made up of 12 amino acids. CDR3 nucleotide sequence: TGTGCCAGCGAAGGGGAAACAGATACGCAGTATTTT. Residues: CASEGETDTQYF.

This clone was detected ten times or more. This chain links TRBV18 with TRBJ1-5; 8 bases map to TRBD1. Germline V gives CDR1 KGHSH, CDR2 LQKENI. Trimming cost V 5 bases and J 6 bases; bases outside gene matches: 9. The CDR3 spans 15 residues. The DNA for the CDR3 is TGTGCCAGCTCAACCACAGGGGGTAACGGTCAGCCCCAGCATTTT. Amino acids: CASSTTGGNGQPQHF.

This clone was seen at least ten times. This chain joins TRBV6-1 and TRBJ2-6; 7 nucleotides line up with TRBD1. The CDR3 is made up of 14 amino acids. J lost 9 bases, V lost 4 bases, and 6 bases had no gene match. Germline CDR1 MNHNS, CDR2 SASEGT. CDR3 loop: CASSGTGVVNVLTF. The CDR3 nucleotides are TGTGCCAGCAGTGGAACAGGGGTCGTCAACGTCCTGACTTTC.

In this sample, this clone turned up many times. V usage is TRBV5-1 and J usage is TRBJ2-1; the match to TRBD1 covers 9 bases. The CDR3 has 15 residues. The trim removed 0 bases at V and 8 bases at J, leaving 6 bases unmatched. CDR1 and CDR2 (germline): SGHRS, YFSETQ. The CDR3 here is CASSLGGQGLDEQFF. CDR3 nucleotide sequence: TGCGCCAGCAGCTTGGGTGGACAGGGGTTGGATGAGCAGTTCTTC.